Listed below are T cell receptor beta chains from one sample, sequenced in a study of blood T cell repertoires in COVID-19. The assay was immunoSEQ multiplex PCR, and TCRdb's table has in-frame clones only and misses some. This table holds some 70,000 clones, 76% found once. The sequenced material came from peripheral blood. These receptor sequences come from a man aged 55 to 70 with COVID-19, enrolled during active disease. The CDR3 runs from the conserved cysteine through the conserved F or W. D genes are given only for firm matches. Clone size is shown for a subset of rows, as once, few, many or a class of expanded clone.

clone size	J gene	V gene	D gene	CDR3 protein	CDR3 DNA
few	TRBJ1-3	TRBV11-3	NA	CASSSGGADYSGNTIYF	TGTGCCAGCAGCTCCGGTGGAGCCGATTACTCTGGAAACACCATATATTTT
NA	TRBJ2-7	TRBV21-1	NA	CASSRDFYEQYF	TGTGCCAGCAGCAGGGACTTCTACGAGCAGTACTTC
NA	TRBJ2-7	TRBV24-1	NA	CATSDLRGTYEQYF	TGTGCCACCAGTGATTTAAGGGGAACCTACGAGCAGTACTTC
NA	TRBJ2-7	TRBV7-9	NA	CASSLLPAEGRNEQYF	TGTGCCAGCAGCTTACTCCCAGCGGAAGGGAGAAACGAGCAGTACTTC
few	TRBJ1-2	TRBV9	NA	CASSGALGAYGYTF	TGTGCCAGCAGCGGTGCCCTGGGAGCCTATGGCTACACCTTC
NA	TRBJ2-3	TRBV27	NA	CASRAGMTDTQYF	TGTGCCAGCAGGGCAGGGATGACAGATACGCAGTATTTT
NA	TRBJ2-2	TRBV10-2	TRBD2	CASSRLAGGYGELFF	TGCGCCAGCAGTAGACTAGCGGGAGGTTACGGGGAGCTGTTTTTT
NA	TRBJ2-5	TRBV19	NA	CASSIEGVGRETQYF	TGTGCCAGTAGTATCGAGGGGGTAGGAAGGGAGACCCAGTACTTC
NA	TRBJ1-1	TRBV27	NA	CASSFYPRGGAEAFF	TGTGCCAGCAGTTTTTACCCCCGTGGGGGGGCTGAAGCTTTCTTT
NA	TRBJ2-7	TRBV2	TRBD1	CASRTTGGLSYEQYF	TGTGCCAGCAGAACCACAGGGGGCCTCTCCTACGAGCAGTACTTC
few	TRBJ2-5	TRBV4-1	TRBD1	CASSKRQGQETQYF	TGCGCCAGCAGCAAACGACAGGGACAAGAGACCCAGTACTTC
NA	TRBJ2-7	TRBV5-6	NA	CASSFRGTYEQYF	TGTGCCAGCAGCTTCCGCGGTACCTACGAGCAGTACTTC
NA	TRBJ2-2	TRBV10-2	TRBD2	CASSEPGLAVTGELFF	TGCGCCAGCAGCGAACCGGGACTAGCGGTAACCGGGGAGCTGTTTTTT
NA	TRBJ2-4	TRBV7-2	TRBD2	CASSEDPSGSIQYF	TGTGCCAGCAGCGAAGACCCCAGCGGGAGCATTCAGTACTTC
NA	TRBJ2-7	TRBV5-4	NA	CASTSTDMGGEQYF	TGTGCCAGCACCTCAACGGACATGGGTGGGGAGCAGTACTTC
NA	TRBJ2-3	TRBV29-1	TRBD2	CSVDTSADTQYF	TGCAGCGTAGATACTAGCGCAGATACGCAGTATTTT
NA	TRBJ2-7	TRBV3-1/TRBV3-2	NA	CASSHGAYEQYF	TGTGCCAGCAGCCACGGGGCCTACGAGCAGTACTTC